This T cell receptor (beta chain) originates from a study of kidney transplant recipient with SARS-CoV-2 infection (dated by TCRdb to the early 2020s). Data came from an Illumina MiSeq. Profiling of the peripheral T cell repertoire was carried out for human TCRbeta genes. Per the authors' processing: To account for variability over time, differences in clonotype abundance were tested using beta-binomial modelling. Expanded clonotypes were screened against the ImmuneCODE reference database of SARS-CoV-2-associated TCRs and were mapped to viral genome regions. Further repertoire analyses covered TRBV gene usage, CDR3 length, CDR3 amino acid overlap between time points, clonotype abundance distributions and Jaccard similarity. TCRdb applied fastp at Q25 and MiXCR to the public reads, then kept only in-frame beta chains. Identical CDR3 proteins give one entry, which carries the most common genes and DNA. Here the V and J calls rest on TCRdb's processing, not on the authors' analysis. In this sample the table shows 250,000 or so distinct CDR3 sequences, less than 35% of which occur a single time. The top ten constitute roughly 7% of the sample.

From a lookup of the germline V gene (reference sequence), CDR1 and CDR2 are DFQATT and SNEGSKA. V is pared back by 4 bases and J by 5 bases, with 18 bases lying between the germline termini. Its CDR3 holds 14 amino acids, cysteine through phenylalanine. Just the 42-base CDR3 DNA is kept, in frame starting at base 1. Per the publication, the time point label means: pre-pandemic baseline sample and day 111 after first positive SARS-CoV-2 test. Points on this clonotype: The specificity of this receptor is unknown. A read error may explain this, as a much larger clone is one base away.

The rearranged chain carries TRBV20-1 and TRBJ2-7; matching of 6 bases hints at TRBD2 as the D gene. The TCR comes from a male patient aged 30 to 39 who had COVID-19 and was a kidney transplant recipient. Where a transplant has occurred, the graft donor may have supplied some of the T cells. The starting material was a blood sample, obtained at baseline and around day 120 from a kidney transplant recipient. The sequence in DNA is TGCAGTGCTAAAGACCCCCAAGCGGGTAACGAGCAGTACTTC. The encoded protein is CSAKDPQAGNEQYF.